This entry features one T cell receptor beta chain sequence. The same CDR3 is also encoded by other DNA sequences in this sample. Method: immunoSEQ multiplex PCR; TCRdb's copy keeps in-frame clones and lacks some. Found here are around 940,000 clones, 60% to 85% of them singletons; the top ten hold about 1.5%. This sample was included in a study of shared clonotypes between healthy human individuals. As for the study in general: There were three CD4 naive, three CD4 memory, two CD8 naive and one CD8 memory plates per donor.

The TCR was taken from a man younger than 30 in good health. The sequenced sample was memory CD4+ T cells sorted from blood. Regarding subset: CD45RA-negative fraction.

CDR3 nucleotide sequence: TGTGCCAGCTCACCTGGACAGCACTACGAGCAGTACTTC. Protein product: CASSPGQHYEQYF. The chain links TRBV18 to TRBJ2-7; tentative D call: TRBD1 (6 bases). The V gene's germline CDR1 is KGHSH and CDR2 LQKENI. Trimming stripped 3 bases from V and 3 bases from J, with 9 bases between. The CDR3 covers 13 residues.